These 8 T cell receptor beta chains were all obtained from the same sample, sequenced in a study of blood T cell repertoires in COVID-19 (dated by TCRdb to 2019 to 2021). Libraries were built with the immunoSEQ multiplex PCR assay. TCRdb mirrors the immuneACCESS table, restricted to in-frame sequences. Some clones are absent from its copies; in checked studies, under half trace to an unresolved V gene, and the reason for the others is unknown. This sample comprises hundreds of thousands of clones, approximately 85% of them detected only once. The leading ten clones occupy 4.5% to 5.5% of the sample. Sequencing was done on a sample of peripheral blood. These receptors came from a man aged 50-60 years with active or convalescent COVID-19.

The CDR3 nucleotides are TGCGCCAGCAGCTTACCCTTACTTGCAGCGGGAGGGCCCGGCAATGAGCAGTTCTTC. Encoded protein: CASSLPLLAAGGPGNEQFF. V gene TRBV5-1 combines with J gene TRBJ2-1; 10 bases align to TRBD2. This CDR3 is 19 amino acids long. With 2 bases clipped from V and 6 bases from J, the junction kept 17 bases outside the gene matches. Germline V gives CDR1 SGHRS, CDR2 YFSETQ.

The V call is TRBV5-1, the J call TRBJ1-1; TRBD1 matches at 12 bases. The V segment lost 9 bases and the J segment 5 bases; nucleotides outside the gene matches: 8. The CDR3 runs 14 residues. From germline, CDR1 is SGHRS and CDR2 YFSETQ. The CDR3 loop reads CATGTGGAGTEAFF. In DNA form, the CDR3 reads TGCGCCACCGGGACAGGGGGCGCGGGGACTGAAGCTTTCTTT.

In DNA form, the CDR3 reads TGTGCCAGCAGTTTTGGGCCGTCTGGGGCCAACGTCCTGACTTTC. It encodes CASSFGPSGANVLTF. This rearrangement joins TRBV27 to TRBJ2-6; D gene unclear. CDR3 length equals 15 residues. CDR1 and CDR2 from the germline V gene are MNHEY and SMNVEV (reference sequence). V was trimmed by 3 bases and J by 1 base, leaving 7 bases between them.

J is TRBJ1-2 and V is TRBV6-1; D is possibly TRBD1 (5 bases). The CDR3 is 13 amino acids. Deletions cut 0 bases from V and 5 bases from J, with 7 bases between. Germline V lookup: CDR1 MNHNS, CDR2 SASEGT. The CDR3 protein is CASSEATAYGYTF. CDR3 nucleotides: TGTGCCAGCAGTGAAGCGACAGCGTATGGCTACACCTTC.

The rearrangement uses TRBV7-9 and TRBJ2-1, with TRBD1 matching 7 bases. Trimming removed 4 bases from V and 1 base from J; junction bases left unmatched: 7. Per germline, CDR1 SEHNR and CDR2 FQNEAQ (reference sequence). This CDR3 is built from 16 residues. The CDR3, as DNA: TGTGCCAGCAGCTCGCCGACAGGGACGTCCTACAATGAGCAGTTCTTC. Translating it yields CASSSPTGTSYNEQFF.

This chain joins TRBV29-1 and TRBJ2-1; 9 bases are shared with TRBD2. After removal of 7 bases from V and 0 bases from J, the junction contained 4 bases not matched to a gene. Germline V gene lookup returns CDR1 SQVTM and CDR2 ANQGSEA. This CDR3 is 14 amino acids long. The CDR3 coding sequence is TGCAGCGCCGGACTAGCGAGCTCCTACAATGAGCAGTTCTTC. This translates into CSAGLASSYNEQFF.

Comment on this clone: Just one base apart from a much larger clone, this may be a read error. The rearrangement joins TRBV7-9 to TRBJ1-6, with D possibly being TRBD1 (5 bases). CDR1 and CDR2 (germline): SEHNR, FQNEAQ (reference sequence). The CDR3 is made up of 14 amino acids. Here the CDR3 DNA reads TGTGCCAGCAGCTTCGGACACATGAATTCACCCCCCCACTTT. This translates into CASSFGHMNSPPHF.

The CDR3 DNA follows: TGTGCCAGCAGCTTGGTAACTAGTAATGAGCAGTTCTTC. As protein: CASSLVTSNEQFF. The V call is TRBV5-4, the J call TRBJ2-1, with D maybe TRBD2 (5 bases). Trimming cost V 0 bases and J 7 bases, with 8 bases left between them. Looked up from germline, CDR1 is SGHNT and CDR2 is YYREEE (reference sequence). The CDR3 extends over 13 amino acids.